This TCR beta chain originates from a study of cytomegalovirus exposure and HLA in healthy donors. Study-level information: There were approximately 400 genotyped donors. Of these, roughly 86% fell in the genetic ancestry cluster associated with self-reported Caucasian donors.

Primers for the PCR totalled 60 Vbeta and 13 Jbeta. Assay: immunoSEQ multiplex PCR; the TCRdb copy retains only in-frame clones and omits some. The top ten clones hold around 1.4% of a sample with some 180,000 clones, about 85% of them seen once. This CDR3 comprises 16 residues. Trimming pared 5 bases from V and 3 bases from J, leaving 20 bases between. The germline V gene encodes CDR1 MNHEY and CDR2 SMNVEV (reference sequence). The clonotype originates from a girl aged 10 to 17 in good health and CMV-seropositive. The sample comprised PBMCs. The chain recombines TRBV27 with TRBJ2-7, with D possibly being TRBD1 (6 bases). As DNA, the CDR3 is TGTGCCAGCAGTCCACTAAACAGGCAAGGGGGCTACGAGCAGTACTTC. Translation gives CASSPLNRQGGYEQYF.